The rows below give T cell receptor beta chains drawn from one sample of a study of blood T cell repertoires in COVID-19. The data were produced by immunoSEQ multiplex PCR, yet TCRdb's version contains in-frame clones alone and is incomplete. The repertoire holds under 200,000 clones, roughly nine tenths seen once, with roughly 21% in the top ten. The sequencing sample was made of peripheral blood. The receptors come from a man aged 55 to 70 with active or convalescent COVID-19. Both conserved end residues are part of each CDR3. The order of the fields is D gene, clone size, CDR3 length, V gene, J gene, CDR3 DNA, CDR3 protein. D genes are given only for firm matches. A clone size is listed for some rows: how often the clone was seen (once, few, many), or a class if it is expanded.

d_gene: TRBD1
abundance: .
len: 18
v_gene: TRBV18
j_gene: TRBJ1-2
CDR3nt: TGTGCCAGCTCACTTACCGGGACAGGAACAAAGGGCGGCTATGGCTACACCTTC
CDR3aa: CASSLTGTGTKGGYGYTF

d_gene: TRBD1
abundance: .
len: 13
v_gene: TRBV12-3/TRBV12-4
j_gene: TRBJ1-2
CDR3nt: TGTGCCGCGGGGACAGGGGGAAACTATGGCTACACCTTC
CDR3aa: CAAGTGGNYGYTF

d_gene: TRBD2
abundance: .
len: 17
v_gene: TRBV5-1
j_gene: TRBJ2-5
CDR3nt: TGCGCCAGCAGCTTGGCCCCCCGAGCGGGGGGACAAGAGACCCAGTACTTC
CDR3aa: CASSLAPRAGGQETQYF

d_gene: TRBD2
abundance: .
len: 14
v_gene: TRBV11-2
j_gene: TRBJ2-7
CDR3nt: TGTGCCTCACGGGTTAGCGGGGGATCGGGTGAGCAGTACTTC
CDR3aa: CASRVSGGSGEQYF

d_gene: .
abundance: .
len: 14
v_gene: TRBV5-1
j_gene: TRBJ2-7
CDR3nt: TGCGCCAGCAGCGGGGAGACAGGTTCCTACGAGCAGTACTTC
CDR3aa: CASSGETGSYEQYF

d_gene: TRBD1
abundance: .
len: 17
v_gene: TRBV2
j_gene: TRBJ1-4
CDR3nt: TGTGCCAGCAAAAGGACAGGGGCTCTTTCAACTAATGAAAAACTGTTTTTT
CDR3aa: CASKRTGALSTNEKLFF

d_gene: TRBD1
abundance: medium-sized
len: 17
v_gene: TRBV5-5
j_gene: TRBJ2-7
CDR3nt: TGTGCCAGCAGCTCGGGACAGGACTTACTTTGGGGCTACGAGCAGTACTTC
CDR3aa: CASSSGQDLLWGYEQYF

d_gene: .
abundance: .
len: 13
v_gene: TRBV10-3
j_gene: TRBJ2-7
CDR3nt: TGTGCCATCAGTGACCTACAGGGCTACGAGCAGTACTTC
CDR3aa: CAISDLQGYEQYF

d_gene: .
abundance: few
len: 16
v_gene: TRBV10-3
j_gene: TRBJ2-1
CDR3nt: TGTGCCATCAGAGGTTTCGCGGGGAGCTCCTACAATGAGCAGTTCTTC
CDR3aa: CAIRGFAGSSYNEQFF

d_gene: TRBD1
abundance: few
len: 15
v_gene: TRBV10-1
j_gene: TRBJ2-5
CDR3nt: TGCGCCAGCAGTGAGTCGGGGACAGGGGACGAGACCCAGTACTTC
CDR3aa: CASSESGTGDETQYF

d_gene: TRBD2
abundance: .
len: 14
v_gene: TRBV24-1
j_gene: TRBJ2-2
CDR3nt: TGTGCCACCAGTCCGGGGGGGTCAATCGGGGAGCTGTTTTTT
CDR3aa: CATSPGGSIGELFF

d_gene: TRBD2
abundance: .
len: 15
v_gene: TRBV2
j_gene: TRBJ2-1
CDR3nt: TGTGCCAGCAGTGGCCAGCGGGGGGGAGATAATGAGCAGTTCTTC
CDR3aa: CASSGQRGGDNEQFF

d_gene: TRBD1
abundance: .
len: 16
v_gene: TRBV6-1
j_gene: TRBJ2-1
CDR3nt: TGTGCCAGCAGTGAAGAGGCAGGGGGCTCCTACAATGAGCAGTTCTTC
CDR3aa: CASSEEAGGSYNEQFF

d_gene: .
abundance: .
len: 13
v_gene: TRBV2
j_gene: TRBJ1-2
CDR3nt: TGTGCCAGCGAAGAGACAGGCGGTTATGGCTACACCTTC
CDR3aa: CASEETGGYGYTF

d_gene: TRBD1
abundance: .
len: 17
v_gene: TRBV5-1
j_gene: TRBJ1-3
CDR3nt: TGCGCCAGCAGCTTCGGCCCGGGACAGGGGGCTGGAAACACCATATATTTT
CDR3aa: CASSFGPGQGAGNTIYF

d_gene: TRBD2
abundance: .
len: 16
v_gene: TRBV5-4
j_gene: TRBJ2-5
CDR3nt: TGTGCCAGCAGCACGTCTAGCGGGGGGGGCCAAGAGACCCAGTACTTC
CDR3aa: CASSTSSGGGQETQYF

d_gene: .
abundance: .
len: 15
v_gene: TRBV21-1
j_gene: TRBJ1-1
CDR3nt: TGTGCCAGCAGCAAAGCACACACCATGAACACTGAAGCTTTCTTT
CDR3aa: CASSKAHTMNTEAFF

d_gene: TRBD1
abundance: .
len: 16
v_gene: TRBV5-1
j_gene: TRBJ1-1
CDR3nt: TGCGCCAGCAGCACACAGGGGACCAATCTAAACACTGAAGCTTTCTTT
CDR3aa: CASSTQGTNLNTEAFF

d_gene: .
abundance: .
len: 16
v_gene: TRBV2
j_gene: TRBJ1-6
CDR3nt: TGTGCCAGCAGTGATTCCGGGGGCTCCTATAATTCACCCCTCCACTTT
CDR3aa: CASSDSGGSYNSPLHF

d_gene: .
abundance: .
len: 15
v_gene: TRBV5-1
j_gene: TRBJ2-7
CDR3nt: TGCGCCAGCAGCCCACTAGACCCCCCGTGGTACGAGCAGTACTTC
CDR3aa: CASSPLDPPWYEQYF

d_gene: TRBD2
abundance: .
len: 15
v_gene: TRBV2
j_gene: TRBJ2-2
CDR3nt: TGTGCCAGCAAACTAGCGGGGGCGAACACCGGGGAGCTGTTTTTT
CDR3aa: CASKLAGANTGELFF

d_gene: .
abundance: .
len: 14
v_gene: TRBV19
j_gene: TRBJ1-5
CDR3nt: TGTGCCAGTAGTATTACAGGGACCAATCAGCCCCAGCATTTT
CDR3aa: CASSITGTNQPQHF

d_gene: .
abundance: .
len: 14
v_gene: TRBV9
j_gene: TRBJ1-2
CDR3nt: TGTGCCAGCAGCGTAGAAGGGGAATCGGGTGGCTACACCTTC
CDR3aa: CASSVEGESGGYTF

d_gene: TRBD2
abundance: once
len: 12
v_gene: TRBV2
j_gene: TRBJ2-7
CDR3nt: TGTGCCAGCAGGGCGGGGGGGCTCGAGCAGTACTTC
CDR3aa: CASRAGGLEQYF

d_gene: .
abundance: .
len: 14
v_gene: TRBV6-1
j_gene: TRBJ1-6
CDR3nt: TGTGCCAGCAGTGAAGAATGGCGGAATTCACCCCTCCACTTT
CDR3aa: CASSEEWRNSPLHF

d_gene: TRBD1
abundance: once
len: 15
v_gene: TRBV5-1
j_gene: TRBJ2-5
CDR3nt: TGCGCCAGCAGCTTGGAGGGACAGGGGCTAGGGACCCAGTACTTC
CDR3aa: CASSLEGQGLGTQYF

d_gene: .
abundance: once
len: 17
v_gene: TRBV5-4
j_gene: TRBJ2-6
CDR3nt: TGTGCCAGCGGACTCCGGCAGTCGCCCTCTGGGGCCAACGTCCTGACTTTC
CDR3aa: CASGLRQSPSGANVLTF

d_gene: .
abundance: .
len: 13
v_gene: TRBV2
j_gene: TRBJ1-5
CDR3nt: TGTGCCAGCAGTTTTTATAGCAATCAGCCCCAGCATTTT
CDR3aa: CASSFYSNQPQHF

d_gene: .
abundance: .
len: 15
v_gene: TRBV7-8
j_gene: TRBJ2-7
CDR3nt: TGTGCCAGCAGCCCCCAAGGGGGGGGGCCCTACGAGCAGTACTTC
CDR3aa: CASSPQGGGPYEQYF

d_gene: TRBD2
abundance: .
len: 15
v_gene: TRBV7-8
j_gene: TRBJ2-7
CDR3nt: TGTGCCAGCAGCTTAGCCCAGCGGGGGACCTACGAGCAGTACTTC
CDR3aa: CASSLAQRGTYEQYF

d_gene: .
abundance: .
len: 17
v_gene: TRBV5-1
j_gene: TRBJ2-6
CDR3nt: TGCGCCAGCAGCTTGCCGGGTAGCTCATCTGGGGCCAACGTCCTGACTTTC
CDR3aa: CASSLPGSSSGANVLTF

d_gene: .
abundance: .
len: 15
v_gene: TRBV18
j_gene: TRBJ2-2
CDR3nt: TGTGCCAGCTCACCGGAGACGGTGAACACCGGGGAGCTGTTTTTT
CDR3aa: CASSPETVNTGELFF

d_gene: TRBD1
abundance: .
len: 16
v_gene: TRBV9
j_gene: TRBJ2-3
CDR3nt: TGTGCCAGCAGCCCGCAGGGGGCATCGCAGGTAGATACGCAGTATTTT
CDR3aa: CASSPQGASQVDTQYF

d_gene: .
abundance: .
len: 16
v_gene: TRBV5-1
j_gene: TRBJ1-2
CDR3nt: TGCGCCAGCAGCTTGGATCCGGGAACGTCGGGCTATGGCTACACCTTC
CDR3aa: CASSLDPGTSGYGYTF

d_gene: .
abundance: .
len: 17
v_gene: TRBV5-3
j_gene: TRBJ1-5
CDR3nt: TGTGCCAGAAGCCCGAGGCTGGCAGTCTGCCCAAATCAGCCCCAGCATTTT
CDR3aa: CARSPRLAVCPNQPQHF

d_gene: TRBD2
abundance: .
len: 15
v_gene: TRBV7-9
j_gene: TRBJ2-2
CDR3nt: TGTGCCAGCAGCCCGAGCGGGGGGGCTGTCGGGGAGCTGTTTTTT
CDR3aa: CASSPSGGAVGELFF